This record looks at one TCR beta chain sequence and its context. These data are taken from a study of blood T cell repertoires in COVID-19. As for the study in general: Whether acute or convalescent, the COVID-19 samples came from the United States, Italy and Spain. From T cells, B-cell-depleted T cells, or PBMCs came the material, which was cDNA or gDNA.

The CDR3 sequence is 15 residues long. Per the germline V gene, CDR1 is MNHEY and CDR2 is SMNVEV (reference sequence). V dropped 4 bases and J dropped 4; count of bases not matched to a gene: 4. Per the original methods: The assay estimated nucleated cells by amplifying reference gene primers. Measured with immunoSEQ multiplex PCR; TCRdb has only the in-frame clones, and not every one. From that table come the V and J calls and clone size; the DNA was used to work out D and trimming. This sample has fewer than 200,000 clones; roughly 89% occur once, and the top ten carry 1.5% to 2%. Input material: peripheral blood. V and J are TRBV27 and TRBJ2-5; 12 bases fit TRBD1. This TCR derives from a woman between 50 and 59 years old with acute or convalescent COVID-19. CDR3 region: CASSYGDRGLETQYF. CDR3 sequence (DNA): TGTGCCAGCAGTTATGGGGACAGGGGGCTAGAGACCCAGTACTTC.